The subject of this entry is one T cell receptor beta chain. V was pared by 0 bases and J by 7 bases, with 7 bases between. Germline lookup yields CDR1 LGHNA and CDR2 YNFKEQ. The CDR3 is made up of 13 amino acids. Patients of the Seattle cohort, enrolled during active infection, were followed longitudinally. These data come from a study of blood T cell repertoires in COVID-19. The wider study: The samples span acute and convalescent COVID-19 from the United States, Italy and Spain.

Original methodology: Amplification of reference gene primers was used by the study to estimate nucleated cell counts. Some clones are missing from TCRdb's copy, which holds only in-frame ones; the method was immunoSEQ multiplex PCR. The V and J calls and clone size are taken from that table; D and trimming were inferred from the DNA. This table holds just under 45,000 clones, more than 75% found once. The clonotype was recovered from a man between 35 and 55 years old with COVID-19, enrolled during active disease. Sequencing was performed on peripheral blood. V gene TRBV4-2 combines with J gene TRBJ1-5, with a weak D call TRBD1 (5 bases). The CDR3 loop reads CASSQEAGQPQHF. The CDR3 nucleotides read TGTGCCAGCAGCCAAGAGGCAGGGCAGCCCCAGCATTTT.